These 20 T cell receptor beta chains were all obtained from the same sample, sequenced in a study of T-cell memory formation after mild COVID-19. From the 5' RACE reads, TCRdb called clonotypes with MiXCR, one entry per CDR3 protein. The sample has hundreds of thousands of distinct CDR3 sequences, about a fifth seen once. Sample: PBMCs or a T cell subset sorted from them (not recorded which). Receptors were obtained from an adult woman who had mild COVID-19 (a few samples of this study predate the infection). Cell type and time point are not known.

The table lists this clonotype with many counts. V gene TRBV5-5 combines with J gene TRBJ1-2; 7 nucleotides agree with TRBD1. This CDR3 comprises 16 residues. The V gene end was trimmed by 4 bases and the J gene end by 1 base; junction bases not matched to a gene: 10. In germline, CDR1 is SGHKS, CDR2 YYEKEE (reference sequence). CDR3 in amino acids: CASSDEEGGINYGYTF. DNA for the CDR3: TGTGCCAGCAGCGACGAGGAAGGGGGCATTAACTATGGCTACACCTTC. Full variable domain (rest looked up from reference TRBV5-5 and TRBJ1-2): DAGVTQSPTHLIKTRGQQVTLRCSPISGHKSVSWYQQVLGQGPQFIFQYYEKEERGRGNFPDRFSARQFPNYSSELNVNALLLGDSALYLCASSDEEGGINYGYTFGSGTRLTVV.

This clonotype was seen many times. The V gene is TRBV4-2, the J gene TRBJ1-5; D gene uncertain. This CDR3 has 13 residues. Germline-derived CDR1 and CDR2 are LGHNA and YNFKEQ. V shed 0 bases and J shed 6 bases, with 6 bases lying between them. The CDR3 sequence: CASSQERVQPQHF. CDR3 nucleotide sequence: TGTGCCAGCAGCCAAGAAAGGGTTCAGCCCCAGCATTTT.

The table lists this clonotype with a few counts. The rearrangement links TRBV7-6 to TRBJ1-1; 12 nucleotides align to TRBD1. This CDR3 is built from 15 residues. CDR1 and CDR2 (germline): SGHVS, FNYEAQ. V gave up 5 bases and J gave up 4 bases; unmatched junction bases: 5. The chain's CDR3 is CASSGTGGPGTEAFF. CDR3 bases: TGTGCCAGCAGCGGGACAGGGGGCCCGGGCACTGAAGCTTTCTTT.

This clonotype was picked up a small number of times. The chain has TRBV11-3 and TRBJ2-1, with 9 nucleotides matching TRBD1. Looked up from germline, CDR1 is SGHNT and CDR2 is YENEEA. This CDR3 contains 15 residues. V was pared by 5 bases and J by 4 bases, with 6 bases of the junction left unmatched. The CDR3 DNA follows: TGTGCCAGCAGCCGGGGACAGGGTACTTACAATGAGCAGTTCTTC. This gives the protein CASSRGQGTYNEQFF.

The table lists this clonotype with a few counts. V and J are TRBV19 and TRBJ2-1; 7 bases are shared with TRBD2. The CDR3 contains 16 residues. CDR1 is LNHDA and CDR2 is SQIVND in the germline V gene (reference sequence). Trimming removed 5 bases from V and 6 bases from J; junction bases left unmatched: 13. This CDR3 is CASSPGWSGIGNEQFF. The CDR3 region has the DNA TGTGCCAGTAGTCCTGGGTGGAGCGGGATAGGCAATGAGCAGTTCTTC.

This clonotype came up a few times. The rearrangement links TRBV20-1 to TRBJ1-2; 7 bases are shared with TRBD1. CDR1 is DFQATT, CDR2 SNEGSKA, per germline (reference sequence). The length of the CDR3 is 13 residues. V lost 3 bases to trimming and J lost 4 bases; unmatched junction nucleotides: 5. The CDR3 DNA sequence: TGCAGTGCTAGCGACAGGGTGGGCTATGGCTACACCTTC. Translation: CSASDRVGYGYTF.

V is TRBV7-9 and J is TRBJ1-2; 8 positions match TRBD1. The V and J ends lost 8 bases and 2 bases, in that order; junction bases with no gene match: 10. Germline V lookup: CDR1 SEHNR, CDR2 FQNEAQ (reference sequence). The CDR3 sequence is 15 residues long. The CDR3 reads CASARTGSPNYGYTF. The CDR3 DNA reads TGTGCCAGCGCTCGGACAGGGAGTCCCAACTATGGCTACACCTTC.

V gene TRBV6-2 or TRBV6-3 combines with J gene TRBJ2-5, with 10 bases that match TRBD2. Germline values: CDR1 MNHEY, CDR2 SVGEGT. V was pared by 5 bases and J by 5 bases, with 11 bases of the junction left unmatched. The length of the CDR3 is 16 residues. Here the CDR3 reads CASSLPGLAYGETQYF. The CDR3 nucleotides are TGTGCCAGCAGTCTTCCGGGACTAGCGTATGGGGAGACCCAGTACTTC.

This clonotype has only a few counts. V and J are TRBV7-2 and TRBJ2-1; 10 nucleotides line up with TRBD1. Germline V CDR1 and CDR2: SGHTA, FQGNSA. The CDR3 is 16 amino acids. The ends lost 1 base at V and 8 bases at J; junction bases unmatched: 8. Here the CDR3 reads CASSLVGDRGRDEQFF. As DNA, the CDR3 is TGTGCCAGCAGCTTAGTAGGGGACAGGGGTAGGGATGAGCAGTTCTTC.

This clonotype was seen many times. V gene TRBV7-8 combines with J gene TRBJ2-4, with 7 positions matching TRBD1. The CDR3 totals 17 residues. V lost 5 bases and J lost 0; bases outside the gene matches: 10. Germline values: CDR1 SGHVS, CDR2 FQNEAQ. CDR3 in amino acids: CASSPDRAKLAKNIQYF. In DNA form, the CDR3 reads TGTGCCAGCAGCCCCGACAGGGCGAAACTAGCCAAAAACATTCAGTACTTC.

This clonotype appeared a few times. The rearrangement links TRBV30 to TRBJ2-2; D is perhaps TRBD1 or TRBD2 (5 bases each). The V gene's germline CDR1 is GTSNPN and CDR2 SVGIG (reference sequence). The CDR3 extends over 15 amino acids. Trimming stripped 2 bases from V and 4 bases from J, with 14 bases between. CDR3 loop: CAWSLDGAPTGELFF. In nucleotides, the CDR3 is TGTGCCTGGAGTCTGGACGGGGCCCCCACCGGGGAGCTGTTTTTT.

V and J are TRBV12-3 or TRBV12-4 and TRBJ2-1; D is unclear. The CDR3 totals 12 residues. Trimming took 6 bases from V and 6 from J, leaving 9 bases between them. The CDR3 region has the DNA TGTGCCAGCAGCCCCTTCCTCAATGAGCAGTTCTTC. Amino acids: CASSPFLNEQFF.

The chain is built from TRBV24-1 and TRBJ1-2, with D unclear. This CDR3 is 12 amino acids long. Looked up from germline, CDR1 is KGHDR and CDR2 is SFDVKD. V was pared by 7 bases and J by 4 bases, with 9 bases between. The chain's CDR3 is CATSEASYGYTF. The CDR3 coding sequence is TGTGCCACCAGCGAAGCATCCTATGGCTACACCTTC.

The chain links TRBV7-6 to TRBJ2-3, with 7 bases matching TRBD2. Trimming removed 3 bases from V and 8 bases from J; junction bases left unmatched: 8. This CDR3 region has 14 residues. In germline, CDR1 is SGHVS, CDR2 FNYEAQ. CDR3 loop: CASSFGGGGTTQYF. CDR3 DNA: TGTGCCAGCAGCTTTGGTGGGGGGGGGACTACGCAGTATTTT. Full variable domain (rest looked up from reference TRBV7-6 and TRBJ2-3): GAGVSQSPRYKVTKRGQDVALRCDPISGHVSLYWYRQALGQGPEFLTYFNYEAQQDKSGLPNDRFSAERPEGSISTLTIQRTEQRDSAMYRCASSFGGGGTTQYFGPGTRLTVL.

The chain couples TRBV5-1 to TRBJ2-1; tentatively, D is TRBD1 (6 bases). The CDR3 spans 16 residues. Trimming removed 0 bases from V and 0 bases from J, with 10 bases in between. CDR1 and CDR2 (germline): SGHRS, YFSETQ. The CDR3 is CASSLVGTSSYNEQFF. DNA for the CDR3: TGCGCCAGCAGCTTGGTGGGGACAAGCTCCTACAATGAGCAGTTCTTC.

The sample holds a few counts of this clonotype. J is TRBJ2-1 and V is TRBV5-6; TRBD1 is a possible D gene (6 bases). V was shortened by 2 bases and J by 6 bases, with 21 bases between the two germline ends. The germline V gene encodes CDR1 SGHDT and CDR2 YYEEEE. This CDR3 contains 17 residues. Written as DNA, the CDR3 is TGTGCCAGCAGCTTTCGGGCCACAGGGAATTTGGGCAATGAGCAGTTCTTC. Residues: CASSFRATGNLGNEQFF. The variable domain in full, completed from reference TRBV5-6 and TRBJ2-1, reads DAGVTQSPTHLIKTRGQQVTLRCSPKSGHDTVSWYQQALGQGPQFIFQYYEEEERQRGNFPDRFSGHQFPNYSSELNVNALLLGDSALYLCASSFRATGNLGNEQFFGPGTRLTVL.

This clonotype was counted only a few times. The chain is built from TRBV5-1 and TRBJ2-7, with D possibly TRBD1 on 6 matching bases. The V gene lost 0 bases and the J gene lost 2 bases, with 18 bases spanning the gap. The germline gives CDR1 SGHRS, CDR2 YFSETQ. The CDR3 is made up of 17 amino acids. The DNA of the CDR3 is TGCGCCAGCAGCTTGGGGTCCGGACAGACAAAGCCCTACGAGCAGTACTTC. Translated, it gives CASSLGSGQTKPYEQYF.

This sequence joins TRBV5-1 and TRBJ1-1; tentative D call: TRBD1 (6 bases). The CDR3 spans 13 residues. Per the germline V gene, CDR1 is SGHRS and CDR2 is YFSETQ. V lost 4 bases to trimming and J lost 4 bases, with 11 bases between them. CDR3 nucleotides: TGCGCCAGCAGCCCCGGGACAAGCACTGAAGCTTTCTTT. Its protein product is CASSPGTSTEAFF.

This clonotype has just a few counts. The CDR3 region is CASSPVVGLSGNTIYF. CDR3 bases: TGCGCCAGCAGCCCCGTCGTGGGGTTATCTGGAAACACCATATATTTT. The J gene is TRBJ1-3, the V gene TRBV5-1; no reliable D call. The CDR3 runs 16 residues. CDR1 is SGHRS and CDR2 is YFSETQ in the germline V gene. V lost 4 bases and J 1 base, leaving 15 bases between the germline ends. Full variable domain (remainder filled in from reference TRBV5-1 and TRBJ1-3): KAGVTQTPRYLIKTRGQQVTLSCSPISGHRSVSWYQQTPGQGLQFLFEYFSETQRNKGNFPGRFSGRQFSNSRSEMNVSTLELGDSALYLCASSPVVGLSGNTIYFGEGSWLTVV.

This clonotype was picked up a small number of times. The chain has TRBV5-1 and TRBJ2-3; 11 nucleotides align to TRBD2. The CDR3 totals 13 residues. Losses at the gene ends were 7 bases for V and 7 bases for J; bases not matched to a gene: 5. Per germline, CDR1 SGHRS and CDR2 YFSETQ. CDR3 nucleotides: TGCGCCAGCGCTGGACTAGCGGGTAATACGCAGTATTTT. The encoded protein is CASAGLAGNTQYF.